The present TCR beta chain was sequenced within a study of T cell changes during pregnancy in multiple sclerosis. The germline V gene encodes CDR1 SNHLY and CDR2 FYNNEI. The CDR3 length is 10 residues. The V and J ends lost 2 bases and 10 bases respectively, with 5 bases between them. Sequencing was performed with immunoSEQ multiplex PCR; in TCRdb, only in-frame clones are kept and a portion is missing. The table includes 35,000 to 50,000 clones, roughly 88% detected once. The chain is built from TRBV2 and TRBJ1-1; D is ambiguous. The sample taken for sequencing was PBMCs (not recorded whether the cells were cultured). The receptor's source is a female donor with multiple sclerosis, enrolled in a pregnancy study. The CDR3 nucleotides read TGTGCCAGCAGTGAATTCGGAGCTTTCTTT. It codes for CASSEFGAFF.